The 27 T cell receptor beta chains below were found in one sample sequenced in a study of T cell repertoires and HLA-DP antigens. The method was immunoSEQ multiplex PCR; TCRdb's version includes in-frame clones alone and lacks a portion of them. The table lists more than 90,000 clones, 92% of them singletons. No antigens are known for them. Sequencing was done on a sample of CD4+ T cells from PBMCs. These receptors were obtained from a woman between 18 and 29 years old in good health and CMV-seronegative.

The chain is built from TRBV29-1 and TRBJ2-3; possibly TRBD2 for D (6 bases). The CDR3 sequence is 14 residues long. Trimming removed 0 bases from V and 0 bases from J, with 7 bases in between. The germline CDR1 and CDR2 sequences are SQVTM and ANQGSEA. The DNA for the CDR3 is TGCAGCGTTGAAGACCGGGGGAGCACAGATACGCAGTATTTT. Amino acid sequence: CSVEDRGSTDTQYF.

CDR3 in DNA: TGTGCCAGCAGTCCTCTTGGAGGGAAGGCGACCTACGAGCAGTACGTC. This codes for CASSPLGGKATYEQYV. The chain employs TRBV28 and TRBJ2-7, with a tentative D call TRBD2 (6 bases). Trimming stripped 5 bases from V and 2 bases from J, with 19 bases between. CDR1 and CDR2 from the germline V gene are MDHEN and SYDVKM. The CDR3 length is 16 residues.

This sequence joins TRBV11-2 and TRBJ2-7; D is ambiguous. Per germline, CDR1 SGHAT and CDR2 FQNNGV. V lost 1 base and J 4 bases, leaving 17 bases between the germline ends. This CDR3 is 16 amino acids long. In DNA form, the CDR3 reads TGTGCCAGCAGCTTAGGGCTGGGTGGAGAGTTATACGAGCAGTACTTC. Translated: CASSLGLGGELYEQYF. The whole variable domain, remainder taken from reference TRBV11-2 and TRBJ2-7, is EAGVAQSPRYKIIEKRQSVAFWCNPISGHATLYWYQQILGQGPKLLIQFQNNGVVDDSQLPKDRFSAERLKGVDSTLKIQPAKLEDSAVYLCASSLGLGGELYEQYFGPGTRLTVT.

This chain connects TRBV19 to TRBJ2-2, with 7 bases matching TRBD1. V gave up 3 bases and J gave up 6 bases; unmatched junction bases: 4. Germline V CDR1 and CDR2: LNHDA, SQIVND (reference sequence). The CDR3 sequence is 14 residues long. The CDR3 DNA reads TGTGCCAGTAGTATTGAGGGGGCGGCCGGGGAGCTGTTTTTT. Translation gives CASSIEGAAGELFF.

V is TRBV6-9 and J is TRBJ2-7; no reliable D call. The CDR3 consists of 10 residues. V lost 3 bases and J lost 3, with 0 bases in between. CDR1 is MNHGY and CDR2 is SVAAGI in the germline V gene. DNA for the CDR3: TGTGCCAGCAGTTACTACGAGCAGTACTTC. It yields the protein CASSYYEQYF.

This chain uses TRBV18 with TRBJ2-5; tentatively, D is TRBD1 (5 bases). CDR3 length: 14 amino acids. V was cut by 6 bases and J by 1 base, with 12 bases left in between. Germline CDR1 and CDR2: KGHSH and LQKENI. CDR3 in DNA: TGTGCCAGCTCTACCTTTAGGGGCCAAGAGACCCAGTACTTC. Amino acid sequence: CASSTFRGQETQYF. Full variable domain (outside the CDR3, taken from reference TRBV18 and TRBJ2-5): NAGVMQNPRHLVRRRGQEARLRCSPMKGHSHVYWYRQLPEEGLKFMVYLQKENIIDESGMPKERFSAEFPKEGPSILRIQQVVRGDSAAYFCASSTFRGQETQYFGPGTRLLVL.

The CDR3: CASSVAPSSYEQYF. The DNA for the CDR3 is TGTGCCAGCAGTGTAGCGCCCAGCTCCTACGAGCAGTACTTC. V and J are TRBV6-1 and TRBJ2-7; TRBD2 is a possible D gene (5 bases). This CDR3 is built from 14 residues. Germline values: CDR1 MNHNS, CDR2 SASEGT. Trimming shortened V by 4 bases and J by 0 bases, and 10 bases separated the two germline ends.

The chain uses TRBV5-1 and TRBJ1-1, with D perhaps matching TRBD1 (6 bases). Germline lookup yields CDR1 SGHRS and CDR2 YFSETQ. There are 14 residues in the CDR3. Trimming removed 0 bases at V and 0 bases at J, with 6 bases between. CDR3 residues: CASSLGDMNTEAFF. CDR3 coding DNA: TGCGCCAGCAGCTTGGGGGACATGAACACTGAAGCTTTCTTT.

This chain links TRBV5-1 with TRBJ2-2; D perhaps matches TRBD1 (6 bases). The ends were cut back, 2 bases at V and 6 bases at J, with 14 bases in the middle. The germline CDR1 and CDR2 sequences are SGHRS and YFSETQ. This CDR3 spans 15 amino acids. The CDR3 is CASSFGNRVAGELFF. The CDR3 bases are TGCGCCAGCAGCTTTGGGAACAGGGTCGCCGGGGAGCTGTTTTTT.

V usage is TRBV11-3 and J usage is TRBJ2-1; 7 bases line up with TRBD1. The CDR3 is 14 residues long. Germline values: CDR1 SGHNT, CDR2 YENEEA. V was pared by 5 bases and J by 8 bases, with 9 bases of the junction left unmatched. In nucleotides, the CDR3 is TGTGCCAGCAGCAGGGGGACAGAAGGGGATGAGCAGTTCTTC. Translated, it gives CASSRGTEGDEQFF.

The chain carries TRBV6-1 and TRBJ1-2; D perhaps matches TRBD1 (6 bases). Germline V gene sequence: CDR1 MNHNS, CDR2 SASEGT. Trimming cost V 2 bases and J 4 bases, with 14 bases left between them. CDR3 length equals 15 residues. As DNA, the CDR3 is TGTGCCAGCAGTGAAACAGGGACCCTTCGCTATGGCTACACCTTC. Translation gives CASSETGTLRYGYTF.

The CDR3: CASSLGPLAGGPYEQYF. CDR3 nucleotides: TGCGCCAGCAGCTTGGGACCATTAGCGGGAGGCCCCTACGAGCAGTACTTC. The chain links TRBV5-1 to TRBJ2-7, with TRBD2 matching over 10 bases. Germline lookup yields CDR1 SGHRS and CDR2 YFSETQ. The CDR3 extends over 17 amino acids. Trimming at V came to 0 bases and at J to 2 bases, leaving 8 bases not matched to a gene. Based on the CDR3 plus reference TRBV5-1 and TRBJ2-7, the full variable domain is KAGVTQTPRYLIKTRGQQVTLSCSPISGHRSVSWYQQTPGQGLQFLFEYFSETQRNKGNFPGRFSGRQFSNSRSEMNVSTLELGDSALYLCASSLGPLAGGPYEQYFGPGTRLTVT.

In its sample, this clone was seen once. CDR3 coding DNA: TGTGCCAGCAGTTACCAGGGGAGGGATGAAAAACTGTTTTTT. Protein sequence: CASSYQGRDEKLFF. The chain couples TRBV6-5 to TRBJ1-4, with D tentatively TRBD1 (6 bases). Germline CDR1 reads MNHEY; CDR2 reads SVGAGI. Trimming stripped 2 bases from V and 6 bases from J, with 10 bases between. The CDR3 covers 14 residues.

The chain combines TRBV5-6 with TRBJ1-2; D may be TRBD1 (5 bases). Germline V CDR1 and CDR2: SGHDT, YYEEEE. V was cut by 6 bases and J by 8 bases, with 23 bases left in between. The CDR3 sequence is 15 residues long. In DNA form, the CDR3 reads TGTGCCAGCACCTATGGGGCAGGCGAGCTCTGGGGCTACACCTTC. Translated, it gives CASTYGAGELWGYTF.

The rearrangement uses TRBV4-1 and TRBJ2-5; 8 positions agree with TRBD1. V lost 2 bases, J lost 2 bases, and 4 bases stayed unmatched. This CDR3 has 15 amino acids. From germline, CDR1 is MGHRA and CDR2 YSYEKL. CDR3 DNA sequence: TGCGCCAGCAGCCAATACCGGGACAGGCAAGAGACCCAGTACTTC. Protein sequence: CASSQYRDRQETQYF.

The rearrangement links TRBV19 to TRBJ2-3; 7 positions agree with TRBD2. The CDR3 is 16 residues long. Per the germline V gene, CDR1 is LNHDA and CDR2 is SQIVND (reference sequence). Trimming at V came to 3 bases and at J to 8 bases, leaving 14 bases not matched to a gene. The CDR3 here is CASSMAAGVVKSTQYF. Written as DNA, the CDR3 is TGTGCCAGTAGTATGGCGGCGGGAGTGGTTAAAAGTACGCAGTATTTT.

The chain is built from TRBV20-1 and TRBJ2-7; D is undetermined. Germline V lookup: CDR1 DFQATT, CDR2 SNEGSKA (reference sequence). This CDR3 has 11 amino acids. V was pared by 1 base and J by 6 bases, with 7 bases between. Here the CDR3 reads CSARGGIEQYV. The CDR3, as DNA: TGCAGTGCTAGAGGGGGAATCGAGCAGTACGTC.

CDR3 residues: CAISAPGHNEQFF. CDR3 nucleotides: TGTGCCATCAGTGCCCCGGGGCACAATGAGCAGTTCTTC. The gene calls are TRBV10-3 and TRBJ2-1; D may be TRBD1 or TRBD2 (5 bases each). CDR3 length: 13 amino acids. Per germline, CDR1 ENHRY and CDR2 SYGVKD. V was trimmed by 4 bases and J by 5 bases, leaving 9 bases between them.

The CDR3 reads CASSLYVAETQYF. DNA for the CDR3: TGTGCCAGCAGTTTATATGTCGCGGAGACCCAGTACTTC. The V gene is TRBV28, the J gene TRBJ2-5; D is ambiguous. The CDR3 length is 13 residues. The germline CDR1 and CDR2 sequences are MDHEN and SYDVKM. Trimming cost V 1 base and J 5 bases, with 8 bases left between them.

V usage is TRBV6-5 and J usage is TRBJ1-2; weak D call: TRBD1 (6 bases). This CDR3 comprises 13 residues. The ends were cut back, 8 bases at V and 4 bases at J, with 14 bases in the middle. CDR1 MNHEY and CDR2 SVGAGI come from the germline V gene. CDR3 coding DNA: TGTGCCAGCTGTGGGGGGCTAGGCTATGGCTACACCTTC. Protein: CASCGGLGYGYTF.

The V and J genes are TRBV5-6 and TRBJ1-1; 10 bases align to TRBD1. Germline trimming cut 4 bases from V and 1 base from J; bases unmatched to any gene: 4. The CDR3 runs to 15 residues. CDR1 and CDR2 from the germline V gene are SGHDT and YYEEEE. DNA of the CDR3: TGTGCCAGCAGCCCGGACAGGGGGAAGAACACTGAAGCTTTCTTT. It is translated as CASSPDRGKNTEAFF.

This chain links TRBV18 with TRBJ1-1, with TRBD1 matching over 9 bases. The V and J ends lost 7 bases and 0 bases, in that order; junction bases with no gene match: 9. This CDR3 is 16 amino acids long. Germline values: CDR1 KGHSH, CDR2 LQKENI. The CDR3 sequence is CASLKKGTGLNTEAFF. CDR3 sequence (DNA): TGTGCCAGCTTAAAAAAAGGGACAGGGCTGAACACTGAAGCTTTCTTT.

About this clone: The same CDR3 arises from other DNA sequences in this sample as well. This chain joins TRBV4-1 and TRBJ2-7; perhaps TRBD1 as D (6 bases). The germline V gene encodes CDR1 MGHRA and CDR2 YSYEKL. V shed 0 bases and J shed 4 bases, with 13 bases lying between them. The length of the CDR3 is 15 residues. The CDR3 coding sequence is TGCGCCAGCAGCCAAGATCCTGGGGGCACTTACGAGCAGTACTTC. Its translation: CASSQDPGGTYEQYF.

This clone showed up just once. The gene calls are TRBV5-3 and TRBJ2-5; 8 nucleotides agree with TRBD2. TRBV5-3 is known as an ORF, though its function is uncertain. V shed 4 bases and J 2 bases; nucleotides not matched to a gene: 13. This CDR3 comprises 17 residues. CDR3 bases: TGTGCCAGAAGCCAGCCGCCGAGCGGGGGTGTACAAGAGACCCAGTACTTC. It specifies CARSQPPSGGVQETQYF.

The chain has TRBV28 and TRBJ1-2; D remains unclear. Trimming cost V 5 bases and J 3 bases, with 7 bases left between them. CDR1 MDHEN and CDR2 SYDVKM come from the germline V gene. The CDR3 contains 12 residues. This chain's CDR3 is CASSPGDYGYTF. The CDR3 DNA follows: TGTGCCAGCAGTCCCGGAGACTATGGCTACACCTTC.

This chain links TRBV11-2 with TRBJ1-2, with 10 bases identical to TRBD1. This CDR3 has 16 residues. V was pared by 4 bases and J by 4 bases, with 9 bases of the junction left unmatched. Germline values: CDR1 SGHAT, CDR2 FQNNGV. In DNA, the CDR3 is TGTGCCAGCAGCTCGCTAAGGACAGGGGGGCCCTATGGCTACACCTTC. Its translation is CASSSLRTGGPYGYTF.

The chain recombines TRBV28 with TRBJ2-3; TRBD2 matches at 11 bases. With 5 bases clipped from V and 5 bases from J, the junction kept 9 bases outside the gene matches. This CDR3 comprises 16 residues. Germline V CDR1 and CDR2: MDHEN, SYDVKM. The CDR3 is CASSQLAGGIRDTQYF. CDR3 nucleotide sequence: TGTGCCAGCAGTCAGCTAGCGGGGGGTATAAGAGATACGCAGTATTTT.